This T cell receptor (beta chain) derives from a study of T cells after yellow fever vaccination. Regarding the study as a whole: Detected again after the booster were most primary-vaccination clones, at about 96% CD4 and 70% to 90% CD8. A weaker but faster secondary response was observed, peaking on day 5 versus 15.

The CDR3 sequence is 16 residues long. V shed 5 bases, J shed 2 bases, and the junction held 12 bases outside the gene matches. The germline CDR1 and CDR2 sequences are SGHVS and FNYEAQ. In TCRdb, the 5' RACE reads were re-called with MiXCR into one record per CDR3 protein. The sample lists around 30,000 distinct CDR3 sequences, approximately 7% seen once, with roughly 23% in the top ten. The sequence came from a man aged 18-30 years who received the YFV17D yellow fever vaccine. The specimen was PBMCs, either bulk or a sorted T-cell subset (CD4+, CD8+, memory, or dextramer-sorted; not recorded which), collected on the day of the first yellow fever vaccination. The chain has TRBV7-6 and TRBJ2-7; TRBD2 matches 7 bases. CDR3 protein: CASSPYGGSSPYEQYF. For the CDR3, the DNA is TGTGCCAGCAGCCCCTACGGGGGGTCCTCCCCCTACGAGCAGTACTTC.